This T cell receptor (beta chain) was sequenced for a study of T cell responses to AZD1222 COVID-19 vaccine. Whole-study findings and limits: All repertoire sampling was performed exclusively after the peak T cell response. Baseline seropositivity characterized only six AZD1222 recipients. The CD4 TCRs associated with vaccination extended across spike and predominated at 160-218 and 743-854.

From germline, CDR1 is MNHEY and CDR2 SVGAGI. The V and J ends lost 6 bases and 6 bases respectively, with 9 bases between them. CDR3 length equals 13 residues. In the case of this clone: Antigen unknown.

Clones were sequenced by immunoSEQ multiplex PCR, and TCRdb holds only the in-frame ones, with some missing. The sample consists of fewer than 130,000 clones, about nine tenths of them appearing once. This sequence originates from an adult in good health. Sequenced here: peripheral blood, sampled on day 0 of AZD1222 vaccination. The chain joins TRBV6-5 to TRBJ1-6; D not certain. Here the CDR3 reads CASRPRPNSPLHF. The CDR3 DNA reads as TGTGCCAGCAGACCCAGACCTAATTCACCCCTCCACTTT.